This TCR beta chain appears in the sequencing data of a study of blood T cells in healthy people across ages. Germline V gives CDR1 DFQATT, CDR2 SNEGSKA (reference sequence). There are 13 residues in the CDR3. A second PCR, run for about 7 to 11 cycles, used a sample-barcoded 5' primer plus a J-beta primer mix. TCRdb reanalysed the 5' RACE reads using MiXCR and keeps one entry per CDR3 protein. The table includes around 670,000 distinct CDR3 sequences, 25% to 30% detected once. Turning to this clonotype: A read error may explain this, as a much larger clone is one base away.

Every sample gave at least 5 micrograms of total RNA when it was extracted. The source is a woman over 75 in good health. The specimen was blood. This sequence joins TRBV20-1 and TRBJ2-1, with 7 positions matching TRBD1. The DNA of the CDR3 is TGCTGTGCTTCCGGGACAGTTTACAATGAGCAGTTCTTC. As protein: CCASGTVYNEQFF.